This T cell receptor (beta chain) is from a study of blood T cell repertoires in COVID-19. Looking at the study overall: Whether acute or convalescent, the COVID-19 samples came from the United States, Italy and Spain. PBMCs, B-cell-depleted T cells, or T cells provided the cDNA or gDNA that made up the material.

Original analysis: Estimated nucleated cell counts came from reference gene primer amplification. Assay used: immunoSEQ multiplex PCR; TCRdb lists only in-frame clones, some missing. V and J calls and clone size are given by that table; D and trimming were obtained from the DNA. The data hold 200,000 to 250,000 clones, with about four fifths observed a single time. V trimming: 7 bases; J trimming: 1 base; junction bases outside the gene matches: 5. Germline loops: CDR1 MNHEY, CDR2 SVGAGI. This CDR3 spans 14 amino acids. Seattle's cohort entered during active infection and was followed longitudinally. This receptor was taken from a woman at least 80 years old with COVID-19, enrolled during active disease. Sequences were obtained from peripheral blood. This chain joins TRBV6-5 and TRBJ2-3, with 7 bases lining up with TRBD2. The CDR3 loop is CASTSSGRTDTQYF. The DNA of the CDR3 is TGTGCCAGCACCTCTAGCGGACGCACAGATACGCAGTATTTT.